This section outlines one T cell receptor beta chain sequence together with its context. Its antigen is currently unknown. The data originate from a study of T-cell memory formation after mild COVID-19. Findings and caveats of the study: Nothing confirmed that second-wave clones peaking on day 37 were specific for SARS-CoV-2. The study found contracting CD4+ clones mainly in CM and EM and contracting CD8+ clones in EMRA.

The CDR3 loop spans 14 amino acids. V was shortened by 3 bases and J by 0 bases, with 3 bases between the two germline ends. Germline V gives CDR1 SEHNR, CDR2 FQNEAQ (reference sequence). TCRdb recomputed calls from the 5' RACE reads with MiXCR, one row per CDR3 protein. The table shows fewer than 400,000 distinct CDR3 sequences, with roughly 13% occurring only once. The TCR was taken from a man between 18 and 35 years old who had mild COVID-19 (a few samples of this study predate the infection). Cell type and time point are not known. This chain links TRBV7-9 with TRBJ2-6; no firm D call. Sequenced input: PBMCs or a T cell subset sorted from them (not recorded which). The CDR3 DNA reads TGTGCCAGCAGCTTTAGCTCTGGGGCCAACGTCCTGACTTTC. The encoded protein is CASSFSSGANVLTF. Based on the CDR3 plus reference TRBV7-9 and TRBJ2-6, the full variable domain is DTGVSQNPRHKITKRGQNVTFRCDPISEHNRLYWYRQTLGQGPEFLTYFQNEAQLEKSRLLSDRFSAERPKGSFSTLEIQRTEQGDSAMYLCASSFSSGANVLTFGAGSRLTVL.